This is a list of T cell receptor beta chains from one sample in a study of cytomegalovirus exposure and HLA in healthy donors. TCRdb keeps only in-frame clones here, not all; method: immunoSEQ multiplex PCR. The sample has about 140,000 clones. The material sequenced was PBMCs. The receptors originated from a man aged 40-49 years in good health and CMV-seronegative. CDR3s include the opening cysteine and the closing phenylalanine or tryptophan. A D gene is named only where the DNA matches it firmly.

cdr3_nt | cdr3_aa | d_call | j_call | v_call
TGTGCCAGCGGTTGGGGAGGAAAAGAGACCCAGTACTTC | CASGWGGKETQYF | . | TRBJ2-5 | TRBV6-5
TGTGCCAGCAGTGAAGATGGAACCAGGTACAATGAGCAGTTCTTC | CASSEDGTRYNEQFF | . | TRBJ2-1 | TRBV6-1
TGCGCCAGCAGCTTGCTTCAGGGCCTCTATGGCTACACCTTC | CASSLLQGLYGYTF | . | TRBJ1-2 | TRBV5-1
TGTGCCAGCAGTGAACAGGGCTACCAAGAGACCCAGTACTTC | CASSEQGYQETQYF | . | TRBJ2-5 | TRBV6-1
TGTGCCAGCAGGGGACAGTACAATCAGCCCCAGCATTTT | CASRGQYNQPQHF | TRBD1 | TRBJ1-5 | TRBV6-1
TGCGCCAGCAGCTTGGCGGCAGACTCTTATGGCTACACCTTC | CASSLAADSYGYTF | . | TRBJ1-2 | TRBV5-1
TGTGCCAGCAGTGCTTTCACAGGTTCGGGTCAGCCCCAGCATTTT | CASSAFTGSGQPQHF | . | TRBJ1-5 | TRBV6-1
TGCGCCAGCAGCGAGGACAAAAACACCGGGGAGCTGTTTTTT | CASSEDKNTGELFF | . | TRBJ2-2 | TRBV5-1
TGCGCCAGCAGCTTGGCCGGGGAGGGAAACTATGGCTACACCTTC | CASSLAGEGNYGYTF | . | TRBJ1-2 | TRBV5-1
TGCGCCAGCAGCCAAGATTATCTAGCGGGGAACTACGAGCAGTACTTC | CASSQDYLAGNYEQYF | TRBD2 | TRBJ2-7 | TRBV4-3
TGTGCTAGTGGTTTGTCGTCTCAGCCCCAGCATTTT | CASGLSSQPQHF | . | TRBJ1-5 | TRBV12-5
TGCAGCGTTAACGGGCATAGCGGGGGGAGGAATGAGCAGTTCTTC | CSVNGHSGGRNEQFF | TRBD2 | TRBJ2-1 | TRBV29-1
TGTGCCAGCAGCTTATACTCCGCTAGTAGGTCAGAGACCCAGTACTTC | CASSLYSASRSETQYF | . | TRBJ2-5 | TRBV7-2
TGTGCCAGCAGTGAAGCGGGGGGGCGTACAGATACGCAGTATTTT | CASSEAGGRTDTQYF | . | TRBJ2-3 | TRBV6-1
TGTGCCAGCAGCCCCACCCTCTTACTAGAGAACACCGGGGAGCTGTTTTTT | CASSPTLLLENTGELFF | . | TRBJ2-2 | TRBV7-9
TGTGCCAGCAGCCCCAGGTCTCAGATAAGCACAGATACGCAGTATTTT | CASSPRSQISTDTQYF | . | TRBJ2-3 | TRBV9
TGTGCCAGCAGTTTCACAGTTAACTATGGCTACACCTTC | CASSFTVNYGYTF | . | TRBJ1-2 | TRBV27
TGTGCCAGCAGCACCGGACAGGGCGGGGCTTTCTTT | CASSTGQGGAFF | TRBD1 | TRBJ1-1 | TRBV7-9